This T cell receptor (beta chain) was recorded in a study of chemoradiotherapy in HPV16-positive cancers. The repertoire was sequenced with immunoSEQ multiplex PCR; TCRdb's copy has only in-frame clones and lacks some. The repertoire includes approximately 13,000 clones, around 85% of them detected once, and almost 6% sits in the top ten. Germline V gene lookup returns CDR1 MNHNS and CDR2 SASEGT. This CDR3 has 14 residues. The junction had 6 bases not matched to a gene; V was cut back by 6 bases and J by 4 bases. The starting material was blood, obtained from a patient who underwent chemoradiotherapy. This clonotype originated in a human donor with HPV-associated anogenital cancer. The chain uses TRBV6-1 and TRBJ2-1; 7 bases match TRBD1. CDR3 in amino acids: CASRKRDSYNEQFF. The CDR3 DNA sequence: TGTGCCAGCAGGAAACGGGACAGTTACAATGAGCAGTTCTTC.